One sample yielded the 21 T cell receptor beta chains listed below, sequenced in a study of blood T cell repertoires in COVID-19 (dated by TCRdb to 2020 to 2021). The library was built by means of the immunoSEQ multiplex PCR assay. This immuneACCESS table, as held by TCRdb, lists in-frame sequences with V and J called but not all clones. Of the missing ones, under half trace to an unresolved V gene in checked studies; the others have no known cause. In all, the sample holds about 80,000 clones, and approximately 85% of those were seen once. 9.6% of the sample comes from the top ten. Sample: peripheral blood. These receptors were collected from a man aged 45 to 65 with COVID-19, enrolled during active disease.

A word on this clone: This sample also contains other DNA sequences that code for the same CDR3. The chain has TRBV18 and TRBJ2-5; 8 bases are a match to TRBD2. This CDR3 is 13 amino acids long. Looked up from germline, CDR1 is KGHSH and CDR2 is LQKENI. Unmatched junction bases numbered 0, after V lost 3 bases and J lost 3 bases. CDR3 DNA: TGTGCCAGCTCACCCGGGGGGGAAGAGACCCAGTACTTC. Amino acids: CASSPGGEETQYF.

The chain has TRBV6-5 and TRBJ2-7; perhaps TRBD2 as D (6 bases). The CDR3 contains 15 residues. V was pared by 4 bases and J by 0 bases, with 13 bases between. CDR1 and CDR2 from the germline V gene are MNHEY and SVGAGI. The CDR3 loop is CASSSGLHNSYEQYF. CDR3 DNA: TGTGCCAGCAGTTCGGGACTCCATAACTCCTACGAGCAGTACTTC.

The chain has TRBV11-2 and TRBJ1-1, with D possibly being TRBD1 (5 bases). CDR3 length: 17 amino acids. Germline CDR1 reads SGHAT; CDR2 reads FQNNGV. Trimming stripped 0 bases from V and 4 bases from J, with 18 bases between. In nucleotides, the CDR3 is TGTGCCAGCAGCTTAGAGGTTGTGCGGCAGGGTGCCACTGAAGCTTTCTTT. Its translation is CASSLEVVRQGATEAFF.

V gene TRBV7-6 combines with J gene TRBJ2-1, with TRBD2 matching 10 bases. The ends lost 2 bases at V and 5 bases at J; junction bases unmatched: 0. The V gene's germline CDR1 is SGHVS and CDR2 FNYEAQ. The CDR3 loop spans 14 amino acids. CDR3 sequence reads: CASSLLAGDNEQFF. Here the CDR3 DNA reads TGTGCCAGCAGCTTACTAGCGGGAGACAATGAGCAGTTCTTC.

The rearrangement uses TRBV19 and TRBJ1-2; D remains ambiguous. The CDR3 runs to 15 residues. Germline lookup yields CDR1 LNHDA and CDR2 SQIVND (reference sequence). Trimming removed 0 bases at V and 5 bases at J, with 13 bases between. CDR3 sequence: CASSIDRQGGYGYTF. The CDR3 DNA reads TGTGCCAGTAGTATAGACCGACAAGGTGGATATGGCTACACCTTC.

The chain employs TRBV5-1 and TRBJ2-4; D is unclear. The CDR3 totals 15 residues. V lost 2 bases and J 3 bases, leaving 12 bases between the germline ends. CDR1 and CDR2 (germline): SGHRS, YFSETQ. CDR3: CASSLAPGGKNIQYF. Written as DNA, the CDR3 is TGCGCCAGCAGCTTAGCGCCGGGTGGCAAAAACATTCAGTACTTC.

The chain carries TRBV19 and TRBJ1-1, with 9 positions matching TRBD1. The CDR3 runs 14 residues. Trimming at V came to 6 bases and at J to 5 bases, leaving 7 bases not matched to a gene. The germline V gene has CDR1 LNHDA and CDR2 SQIVND (reference sequence). The CDR3 coding sequence is TGTGCCAGTAGCACAGGGGGCGCGGATACTGAAGCTTTCTTT. Its protein is CASSTGGADTEAFF.

Points on this clone: The same CDR3 is also encoded by other DNA sequences in this sample. This chain links TRBV25-1 with TRBJ2-6; unclear D gene. V dropped 1 base and J dropped 2 bases, with 9 bases sitting between them. Per germline, CDR1 MGHDK and CDR2 SYGVNS. The CDR3 is 16 residues long. CDR3 in amino acids: CASSESDRAGANVLTF. CDR3 nucleotide sequence: TGTGCCAGCAGTGAATCTGACCGGGCTGGGGCCAACGTCCTGACTTTC. Full variable domain (outside the CDR3, taken from reference TRBV25-1 and TRBJ2-6): EADIYQTPRYLVIGTGKKITLECSQTMGHDKMYWYQQDPGMELHLIHYSYGVNSTEKGDLSSESTVSRIRTEHFPLTLESARPSHTSQYLCASSESDRAGANVLTFGAGSRLTVL.

The J gene is TRBJ1-4, the V gene TRBV18; 10 bases line up with TRBD1. The V and J ends lost 3 bases and 6 bases, in that order; junction bases with no gene match: 4. Germline CDR1 reads KGHSH; CDR2 reads LQKENI. The CDR3 consists of 15 residues. CDR3 bases: TGTGCCAGCTCACCTGGACAGGGGGTATATGAAAAACTGTTTTTT. Amino acid sequence: CASSPGQGVYEKLFF.

The chain uses TRBV7-2 and TRBJ1-4; unclear D gene. V gave up 1 base and J gave up 8 bases, with 14 bases separating them. Germline values: CDR1 SGHTA, CDR2 FQGNSA. CDR3 length equals 15 residues. This chain's CDR3 is CASSLVGGMREKLFF. CDR3 sequence (DNA): TGTGCCAGCAGCTTAGTCGGAGGGATGAGGGAAAAACTGTTTTTT.

The rearrangement links TRBV2 to TRBJ2-5; D remains unclear. CDR1 and CDR2 (germline): SNHLY, FYNNEI. This CDR3 contains 13 residues. V was trimmed by 5 bases and J by 5 bases, leaving 12 bases between them. This CDR3 reads CASSLLAKETQYF. CDR3 in DNA: TGTGCCAGCAGTCTATTAGCAAAGGAGACCCAGTACTTC.

This clone was found once. The genes are TRBV19 and TRBJ1-5; maybe TRBD1 (5 bases). This CDR3 has 18 amino acids. Germline V gene data show CDR1 as LNHDA and CDR2 as SQIVND (reference sequence). The V and J ends lost 2 bases and 7 bases respectively, with 24 bases between them. CDR3 region: CASSIRTLREGMGQPQHF. The CDR3 DNA reads TGTGCCAGTAGTATACGCACCCTCCGGGAGGGGATGGGGCAGCCCCAGCATTTT.

The J gene is TRBJ1-6, the V gene TRBV7-2; D uncertain. Trimming took off 5 bases at V and 5 bases at J, with 13 bases between the two ends. CDR3 size: 15 residues. Germline V CDR1 and CDR2: SGHTA, FQGNSA. The DNA of the CDR3 is TGTGCCAGCAGCCCAAACCACATAAATAATTCACCCCTCCACTTT. Amino acid sequence: CASSPNHINNSPLHF. The complete variable domain, with remaining parts taken from reference TRBV7-2 and TRBJ1-6, reads GAGVSQSPSNKVTEKGKDVELRCDPISGHTALYWYRQSLGQGLEFLIYFQGNSAPDKSGLPSDRFSAERTGGSVSTLTIQRTQQEDSAVYLCASSPNHINNSPLHFGNGTRLTVT.

This clone showed up just once. The chain couples TRBV10-3 to TRBJ2-3, with D maybe TRBD1 (5 bases). Trimming left V 3 bases short and J 0 bases short, with 7 bases between. The germline CDR1 and CDR2 sequences are ENHRY and SYGVKD. The CDR3 contains 14 residues. CDR3 sequence: CAISDRASTDTQYF. For the CDR3, the DNA is TGTGCCATCAGTGACAGGGCCAGCACAGATACGCAGTATTTT.

The chain has TRBV18 and TRBJ1-4; 9 bases agree with TRBD1. Germline CDR1 KGHSH, CDR2 LQKENI. The CDR3 totals 15 residues. The V segment lost 6 bases and the J segment 4 bases; nucleotides outside the gene matches: 6. The CDR3 region is CASSQGQGNNEKLFF. CDR3 DNA: TGTGCCAGCTCTCAAGGACAGGGGAATAATGAAAAACTGTTTTTT.

This clone has a single count. The V gene is TRBV30, the J gene TRBJ2-3, with a tentative D call TRBD2 (5 bases). CDR3 length: 12 residues. Germline CDR1 GTSNPN, CDR2 SVGIG (reference sequence). Trimming pared 6 bases from V and 1 base from J, leaving 8 bases between. CDR3 coding DNA: TGTGCCTGTGTGCGGGGCACAGATACGCAGTATTTT. It codes for CACVRGTDTQYF.

In its sample, this clone was seen a few times. The V call is TRBV7-3, the J call TRBJ2-4; 8 nucleotides match TRBD1. J gave up 10 bases and V 4 bases, and 15 bases lay outside the gene matches. This CDR3 contains 16 residues. Germline V CDR1 and CDR2: SGHTA, FQGTGA. Here the CDR3 DNA reads TGTGCCAGCAGCTCCACATCGACGGGACAGGTGGGGATTCAGTACTTC. Its protein product is CASSSTSTGQVGIQYF.

This chain connects TRBV6-5 to TRBJ1-2; weak D call: TRBD1 (6 bases). CDR1 is MNHEY and CDR2 is SVGAGI in the germline V gene. The CDR3 extends over 13 amino acids. V lost 7 bases to trimming and J lost 4 bases, with 13 bases between them. The CDR3: CASKQGTTYGYTF. Here the CDR3 DNA reads TGTGCCAGCAAACAAGGGACAACCTATGGCTACACCTTC.

The chain links TRBV7-9 to TRBJ1-1; TRBD1 agrees at 10 bases. The germline gives CDR1 SEHNR, CDR2 FQNEAQ (reference sequence). J lost 2 bases, V lost 0 bases, and 9 bases had no gene match. This CDR3 is built from 18 residues. The CDR3 DNA follows: TGTGCCAGCAGCTTAGCGCTGACGGGACAGGGGATTAACACTGAAGCTTTCTTT. Protein: CASSLALTGQGINTEAFF.

This chain links TRBV5-6 with TRBJ2-1; D is ambiguous. Deletions cut 5 bases from V and 8 bases from J, with 11 bases between. Germline loops: CDR1 SGHDT, CDR2 YYEEEE. CDR3 length equals 12 residues. The CDR3 spells CASRSLLYEQFF. In DNA, the CDR3 is TGTGCCAGCAGGTCTCTTCTGTATGAGCAGTTCTTC.

The chain couples TRBV30 to TRBJ2-5; 7 bases match TRBD2. Germline CDR1 is GTSNPN and CDR2 is SVGIG (reference sequence). This CDR3 region has 14 residues. The V gene end was trimmed by 3 bases and the J gene end by 12 bases; junction bases not matched to a gene: 16. The CDR3 nucleotides read TGTGCCTGGAGATCCAAGAGTCAAGCGGGGTCGAAGTACTTC. This codes for CAWRSKSQAGSKYF.